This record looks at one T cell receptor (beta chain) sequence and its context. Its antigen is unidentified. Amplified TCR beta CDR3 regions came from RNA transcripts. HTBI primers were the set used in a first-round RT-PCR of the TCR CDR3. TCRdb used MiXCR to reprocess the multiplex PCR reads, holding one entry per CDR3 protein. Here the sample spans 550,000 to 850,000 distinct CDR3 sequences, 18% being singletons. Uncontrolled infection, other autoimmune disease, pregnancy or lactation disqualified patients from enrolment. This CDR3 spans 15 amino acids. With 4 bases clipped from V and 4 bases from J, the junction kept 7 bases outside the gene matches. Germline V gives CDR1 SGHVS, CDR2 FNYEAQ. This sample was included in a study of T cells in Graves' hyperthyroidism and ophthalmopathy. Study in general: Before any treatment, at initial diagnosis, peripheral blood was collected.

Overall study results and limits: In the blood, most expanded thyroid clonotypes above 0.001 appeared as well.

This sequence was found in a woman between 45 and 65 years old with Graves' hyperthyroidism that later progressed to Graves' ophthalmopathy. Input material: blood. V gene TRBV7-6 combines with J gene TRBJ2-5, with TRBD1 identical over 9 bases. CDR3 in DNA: TGTGCCAGCAGCTCGAAACCGACAGGGGGAGAGACCCAGTACTTC. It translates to CASSSKPTGGETQYF. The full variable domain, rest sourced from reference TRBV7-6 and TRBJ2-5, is GAGVSQSPRYKVTKRGQDVALRCDPISGHVSLYWYRQALGQGPEFLTYFNYEAQQDKSGLPNDRFSAERPEGSISTLTIQRTEQRDSAMYRCASSSKPTGGETQYFGPGTRLLVL.